This T cell receptor beta chain is from a study of shared clonotypes between healthy human individuals (dated by TCRdb to 2018 to 2021). About the investigation overall: The cohort included a few men and a couple of women between 18 and 49 years of age. For each donor, CD4 naive and CD4 memory were each given three plates, CD8 naive was given two plates, and CD8 memory was given one plate. Each donor's leukapheresis produced roughly between roughly 0.85 and 10 billion PBMCs. Libraries were prepared and TCR repertoires were sequenced by different laboratories using diverse techniques, in order to increase sequencing depth and limit assay-specific biases. The study deeply sequenced blood TCR repertoires of about 5 healthy adults to estimate repertoire size and the extent of clonotype sharing between individuals.

Taken from the germline V gene, the CDR1 and CDR2 loops are SGDLS and YYNGEE. The CDR3 holds 14 amino acids from the cysteine to the phenylalanine. Only the CDR3 DNA is retained, 42 bases long and in frame from the first base. The V end loses 3 bases and the J end loses 4 bases, and a stretch of 11 bases separates them. Donors were healthy HIV-negative adults with no recently reported acute infections or vaccinations. Only Caucasian adults living in Nashville, Tennessee, USA were represented among the donors. CD4+ T cells were enriched through magnetic negative selection, after which naive cells were positively selected on CD45RA and the remaining negative fraction served as the memory subset. Blood was collected by leukapheresis, and PBMCs were isolated by Ficoll-Histopaque density gradient centrifugation and then cryopreserved in liquid nitrogen vapor phase. Purity and quantity of every magnetically sorted T cell population were checked by analytical flow cytometry. Genomic DNA was isolated from every sorted fraction and measured by UV absorbance on a Nanodrop 2000c.

Beyond this particular receptor, the publication reports: Sampling was limited to blood, and TCR repertoires in tissue likely differ from TCR repertoires in blood. Because the study included only a small number of donors, the genetic and exposure-history diversity represented was limited. Rarefaction of sorted-subset datasets indicated incomplete sequencing despite the large sequencing depth. Based on pairwise subsampling, the degree of clonotype sharing among donors was expected to be affected by sequencing depth. Compared with non-shared clonotypes, clonotypes shared by all four sorted-subset donors had higher generation probabilities. Approximately 5% of naive CD4, approximately 3.7% of naive CD8, about 2.1% of memory CD4, and more than 0.35% of memory CD8 clonotypes were shared across a few donors. Naive subsets generally had larger estimated clonotype richness than memory subsets did.

Using the deep immunoSEQ assay, TCR CDR3 regions were amplified from genomic DNA by multiplex PCR. Extracted genomic DNA from each cell subset was distributed evenly across all wells of several immunoSEQ 96-well plates, and each plate was treated as a replicate. Each replicate PCR for sorted subsets received around 210 ng genomic DNA, equal to about 30,000 T cell genomes. The purified libraries were quantified using a Qubit 3.0 fluorometer, sized with a Bioanalyzer 2100, and then quantified again using the KAPA Library Quantification kit. Every immunoSEQ 96-well plate was sequenced on a separate single-read 150-cycle Illumina NextSeq 550 flow cell. Turning to the authors' computational methods: Because only junctional sequences without quality scores were contained in the immunoSEQ output, filtering matching that applied to full-length reads could not be performed. Sequences were annotated with PyIR, a Python wrapper for IgBLAST v1.9, and V/J genes and CDR3 were assigned using IMGT germline references. Reads with weak V/J assignments (E-value above 1e-6), missing CDR3, stop codons, out-of-frame junctions, or ambiguous translated residues were removed. V3J clonotypes were defined as sequences sharing an identical inferred V gene, J gene, and CDR3 amino acid sequence. To compute the percentage overlap between repertoires, the number of shared unique clonotypes was divided by the size of the smaller repertoire. Three approaches were used to assess repertoire richness: RTK rarefaction, the Chao1 estimator, and Recon v2.1 estimates of unobserved clonotypes. OLGA was used to compute generation probabilities for all TCRbeta clonotypes that the gDNA method yielded from a few donors. The table comes from immuneACCESS by way of TCRdb, which keeps in-frame sequences with V and J called. Part of the clones is missing from these tables; in studies checked, under half for an unresolved V gene and the rest for unknown reasons. The V and J calls and clone size are taken from that table; D and trimming were inferred from the DNA. Recorded for this sample are roughly 2.5 million clones; more than 80% of them occurred a single time. Of the sample, 0.13% to 0.15% falls within the top ten clones.

For this clone: What this receptor recognizes is not known. No quality values exist for individual bases; no much larger clone is one base distant.

The TCR originated in a man aged 18 to 29 in good health. Sequencing was performed on naive CD4+ T cells sorted from blood. Per the publication, the cell subset or site label means: CD45RA+ positively selected. The sequence joins TRBV9 to TRBJ2-1; TRBD1 might be the D gene, on 6 matching bases. The CDR3 sequence is CASSAAQGYNEQFF. The DNA reads as follows: TGTGCCAGCAGCGCCGCACAGGGTTACAATGAGCAGTTCTTC.